This entry lists 20 T cell receptor beta chains sequenced from one sample in a study of cytomegalovirus exposure and HLA in healthy donors. Vbeta (60) and Jbeta (13) primers were used in the PCR. Here immunoSEQ multiplex PCR was the method, and the copy in TCRdb shows in-frame clones only, minus some. The table has about 70,000 clones, roughly 81% seen once. The specimen was PBMCs. These receptors were obtained from a human donor in good health.

This chain joins TRBV5-4 and TRBJ2-7; TRBD1 matches at 7 bases. This CDR3 has 13 amino acids. V shed 1 base, J shed 6 bases, and the junction held 4 bases outside the gene matches. The germline gives CDR1 SGHNT, CDR2 YYREEE (reference sequence). The CDR3 loop is CASSLTGVGEQYF. The CDR3 DNA reads as TGTGCCAGCAGCTTGACAGGGGTGGGCGAGCAGTACTTC. The whole variable domain, filled in from reference TRBV5-4 and TRBJ2-7, reads ETGVTQSPTHLIKTRGQQVTLRCSSQSGHNTVSWYQQALGQGPQFIFQYYREEENGRGNFPPRFSGLQFPNYSSELNVNALELDDSALYLCASSLTGVGEQYFGPGTRLTVT.

This chain joins TRBV29-1 and TRBJ2-1; 12 positions match TRBD2. Per the germline V gene, CDR1 is SQVTM and CDR2 is ANQGSEA. CDR3 size: 13 residues. The V segment lost 7 bases and the J segment 9 bases; nucleotides outside the gene matches: 7. This CDR3 reads CSARLAGEGEQFF. For the CDR3, the DNA is TGCAGCGCTAGACTAGCGGGAGAGGGTGAGCAGTTCTTC.

The V gene is TRBV14, the J gene TRBJ1-1; 7 bases are a match to TRBD1. With 1 base clipped from V and 5 bases from J, the junction kept 1 base outside the gene matches. There are 13 residues in the CDR3. CDR1 SGHDN and CDR2 FVKESK come from the germline V gene. The CDR3 protein is CASSQARGTEAFF. CDR3 coding DNA: TGTGCCAGCAGCCAAGCCAGGGGGACTGAAGCTTTCTTT.

This chain connects TRBV7-8 to TRBJ2-7; TRBD2 is a possible D gene (5 bases). CDR1 is SGHVS and CDR2 is FQNEAQ in the germline V gene. This CDR3 contains 14 residues. Trimming left V 5 bases short and J 2 bases short, with 13 bases between. The CDR3 DNA follows: TGTGCCAGCAGCCTGGCCGGGAACACCTACGAGCAGTACTTC. This codes for CASSLAGNTYEQYF. Drawing the rest from reference TRBV7-8 and TRBJ2-7, the complete variable domain is GAGVSQSPRYKVAKRGQDVALRCDPISGHVSLFWYQQALGQGPEFLTYFQNEAQLDKSGLPSDRFFAERPEGSVSTLKIQRTQQEDSAVYLCASSLAGNTYEQYFGPGTRLTVT.

This chain connects TRBV5-4 to TRBJ2-1, with D tentatively TRBD2 (6 bases). The CDR3 totals 15 residues. The V end was cut by 5 bases, the J end by 5 bases, with 17 bases between. Germline CDR1 is SGHNT and CDR2 is YYREEE (reference sequence). This CDR3 reads CASRGGGAWDNEQFF. The CDR3 DNA reads TGTGCCAGCAGGGGAGGCGGCGCCTGGGACAATGAGCAGTTCTTC.

The chain recombines TRBV1 with TRBJ1-5. TRBV1 constitutes a pseudogene. The length of the CDR3 is 12 residues. The CDR3 spells CTSSQVFQPQHF. As DNA, the CDR3 is TGCACCAGCAGCCAAGTATTTCAGCCCCAGCATTTT.

V gene TRBV14 combines with J gene TRBJ2-3, with 11 bases that match TRBD2. The CDR3 spans 19 residues. Germline loops: CDR1 SGHDN, CDR2 FVKESK. V lost 0 bases, J lost 5 bases, and 13 bases stayed unmatched. The CDR3 is CASSQDQGWVGLAGDTQYF. In DNA, the CDR3 is TGTGCCAGCAGCCAAGATCAAGGTTGGGTTGGACTAGCGGGAGATACGCAGTATTTT.

The chain recombines TRBV28 with TRBJ1-5; D unclear. The CDR3 contains 14 residues. The V and J ends lost 2 bases and 7 bases respectively, with 12 bases between them. CDR1 MDHEN and CDR2 SYDVKM come from the germline V gene. CDR3 region: CASSLPPHRQPQHF. The CDR3 bases are TGTGCCAGCAGTTTACCCCCCCACAGACAGCCCCAGCATTTT.

This rearrangement joins TRBV7-8 to TRBJ2-7; perhaps TRBD2 as D (6 bases). The germline V and J ends were trimmed by 5 bases and 7 bases, with 9 bases remaining between them. Germline assignment: CDR1 SGHVS and CDR2 FQNEAQ. The CDR3 spans 11 residues. CDR3: CASSPGSEQYF. Written as DNA, the CDR3 is TGTGCCAGCAGCCCCGGGAGTGAGCAGTACTTC.

Within the sample, this clone is medium-sized. V gene TRBV6-1 combines with J gene TRBJ1-2; the D is unclear. CDR1 is MNHNS and CDR2 is SASEGT in the germline V gene. The CDR3 is 15 amino acids. V shed 7 bases and J shed 3 bases, with 18 bases lying between them. The CDR3: CASNPRETRDYGYTF. For the CDR3, the DNA is TGTGCCAGCAACCCGAGAGAGACGAGGGACTATGGCTACACCTTC.

The chain uses TRBV28 and TRBJ2-1, with TRBD1 identical over 8 bases. Looked up from germline, CDR1 is MDHEN and CDR2 is SYDVKM. The CDR3 totals 16 residues. Unmatched junction bases numbered 5, after V lost 2 bases and J lost 2 bases. The CDR3 coding sequence is TGTGCCAGCAGTTTAAAGGGACAGGTTGCCTACAATGAGCAGTTCTTC. Its protein is CASSLKGQVAYNEQFF.

This clone was counted between two and nine times. The gene calls are TRBV28 and TRBJ2-2, with 8 nucleotides matching TRBD2. The germline V gene encodes CDR1 MDHEN and CDR2 SYDVKM. The CDR3 spans 16 residues. The junction had 5 bases not matched to a gene; V was cut back by 2 bases and J by 3 bases. The DNA of the CDR3 is TGTGCCAGCAGTTTACGCCCTAGCGGGTACACCGGGGAGCTGTTTTTT. Its translation is CASSLRPSGYTGELFF.

This clone occurred a few times. The rearrangement links TRBV30 to TRBJ2-3; 10 nucleotides align to TRBD2. The CDR3 runs to 15 residues. Germline assignment: CDR1 GTSNPN and CDR2 SVGIG (reference sequence). J was trimmed by 5 bases and V by 0 bases; bases with no gene match: 5. CDR3 amino acids: CAWSVKREGQDTQYF. The CDR3, as DNA: TGTGCCTGGAGTGTCAAGCGGGAGGGCCAAGATACGCAGTATTTT. The full variable domain, rest sourced from reference TRBV30 and TRBJ2-3, is SQTIHQWPATLVQPVGSPLSLECTVEGTSNPNLYWYRQAAGRGLQLLFYSVGIGQISSEVPQNLSASRPQDRQFILSSKKLLLSDSGFYLCAWSVKREGQDTQYFGPGTRLTVL.

This sequence joins TRBV13 and TRBJ2-3; 10 bases are shared with TRBD1. J gave up 3 bases and V 0 bases, and 0 bases lay outside the gene matches. This CDR3 is 15 amino acids long. Germline values: CDR1 PRHDT, CDR2 FYEKMQ (reference sequence). CDR3 sequence (DNA): TGTGCCAGCAGCTTAGGGGGACAGGGGACAGATACGCAGTATTTT. This encodes CASSLGGQGTDTQYF.

V and J are TRBV19 and TRBJ2-1, with 8 bases that match TRBD2. The CDR3 is 14 residues long. Germline V CDR1 and CDR2: LNHDA, SQIVND (reference sequence). V lost 9 bases to trimming and J lost 0 bases; unmatched junction nucleotides: 4. The CDR3 loop reads CASLSGSSYNEQFF. The CDR3 DNA follows: TGTGCCAGCCTAAGCGGGAGCTCCTACAATGAGCAGTTCTTC.

The CDR3 DNA reads as TGTGCCAGCAGCCTCGGACAGGGGACGAATCAGCCCCAGCATTTT. Residues: CASSLGQGTNQPQHF. V usage is TRBV7-9 and J usage is TRBJ1-5, with 9 positions matching TRBD1. The CDR3 is 15 residues long. V lost 5 bases to trimming and J lost 4 bases; unmatched junction nucleotides: 6. Germline V gives CDR1 SEHNR, CDR2 FQNEAQ (reference sequence).

The V gene is TRBV10-3, the J gene TRBJ2-7; TRBD2 matches 10 bases. Germline CDR1 ENHRY, CDR2 SYGVKD. Trimming at V came to 0 bases and at J to 1 base, leaving 3 bases not matched to a gene. CDR3 size: 16 residues. The DNA of the CDR3 is TGTGCCATCAGTGAGTCTGGGACTAGCGATTCCTACGAGCAGTACTTC. Protein sequence: CAISESGTSDSYEQYF.

This chain connects TRBV6-1 to TRBJ1-1, with TRBD1 identical over 9 bases. Germline V CDR1 and CDR2: MNHNS, SASEGT. V shed 3 bases and J 4 bases; nucleotides not matched to a gene: 3. The CDR3 has 14 amino acids. CDR3 nucleotides: TGTGCCAGCAGTGAGCAGACAGGGGGCACTGAAGCTTTCTTT. Amino acids: CASSEQTGGTEAFF.

This clone came up a few times. The chain is built from TRBV2 and TRBJ1-2; 8 bases agree with TRBD1. This CDR3 has 19 residues. Germline assignment: CDR1 SNHLY and CDR2 FYNNEI. V shed 7 bases and J 4 bases; nucleotides not matched to a gene: 23. The CDR3 region is CASTKQPFLAGGSGYGYTF. The CDR3 DNA is TGTGCCAGCACGAAACAACCCTTCTTGGCAGGGGGCTCGGGCTATGGCTACACCTTC.

V usage is TRBV19 and J usage is TRBJ2-2; 9 bases are a match to TRBD1. J lost 3 bases, V lost 9 bases, and 5 bases had no gene match. Germline V CDR1 and CDR2: LNHDA, SQIVND (reference sequence). The CDR3 is 14 residues long. The CDR3, as DNA: TGTGCCAGCAACCGGGACAGGGACACCGGGGAGCTGTTTTTT. This codes for CASNRDRDTGELFF. Full variable domain (outside the CDR3, taken from reference TRBV19 and TRBJ2-2): DGGITQSPKYLFRKEGQNVTLSCEQNLNHDAMYWYRQDPGQGLRLIYYSQIVNDFQKGDIAEGYSVSREKKESFPLTVTSAQKNPTAFYLCASNRDRDTGELFFGEGSRLTVL.